Given below is one TCR beta chain in context. Its antigen remains unidentified. One base away there is no much larger clone; base qualities are not given. TCRbeta CDR3 regions were amplified from genomic DNA using the immunoSEQ Assay, a bias-controlled multiplex PCR. Under the source paper's analysis protocol: The number of nucleated cells in each sample was estimated by amplification of reference gene primers within the assay. To quantify the absolute abundance of each unique TCRbeta CDR3 rearrangement, sequence reads were collapsed and filtered. For each sample, productive Simpson clonality was calculated by taking the square root of Simpson's diversity index across productive rearrangements. TCRdb carries this immuneACCESS record with in-frame sequences only. Its versions omit some clonotypes, under half of them owing to an unresolved V gene in the studies checked, with the rest unexplained. V and J calls and clone size are those listed in that table; D and trimming were worked out from the DNA. This sample holds hundreds of thousands of clones; around 92% were observed only once. Roughly 10% of the sample is taken by the ten largest.

This specimen belongs to a study of blood T cell repertoires in COVID-19 (TCRdb year 2020). Context from the whole study: Collaborator samples came from the United States, Italy and Spain and covered acute and convalescent phases of COVID-19. The prospective study material was composed of cDNA or gDNA derived from T cells, B-cell-depleted T cells, or PBMCs. The dataset comprised deeply sampled blood TCRbeta repertoires from subjects exposed to, actively infected with, or recovered from COVID-19. A freely available public database, intended as a resource for researchers studying the immune response to SARS-CoV-2, is where the repertoires were released. Samples were obtained from the ongoing ImmuneRACE study (first 160 participants) and from about 1,300 subjects provided by 6 global collaborators. Sample metadata almost always included a de-identified subject ID, COVID-19 status, age in years and sex. Where HLA class I and class II types were available, the types were taken from metadata supplied by the sample provider, not from assay-based typing.

Enrolling through a virtual design, the prospective study's participants ranged in age from roughly 18 to 95 years and lived across roughly 24 United States geographic areas. In the prospective study, participants were assigned to cohorts based on the clinical history participants reported in a screening survey and a study questionnaire. Recovered participants in ImmuneRACE Cohort 3 were defined by two consecutive negative NP/OP PCR tests, clearance by a healthcare professional, or resolution of symptoms. In the prospective study, mobile phlebotomists collected whole blood, serum and a nasopharyngeal or oropharyngeal swab from each participant. Additional blood draws and questionnaires over an approximately 2-month period could optionally be provided by prospective study participants. Prospective study blood samples were shipped either frozen or at room temperature before DNA extraction. Beyond this particular receptor, the publication reports: The amount of clinical and demographic metadata varied by source and participant and was provided uncurated.

Looking up the germline V gene yields CDR1 SGHTA and CDR2 FQGTGA. Relative to germline, V is 5 bases shorter and J is 0 bases shorter, with 7 bases between their ends. Measured from the cysteine to the phenylalanine, the CDR3 is 13 residues long. Only the CDR3 portion is preserved as DNA: 39 bases, with reading frame beginning at the first base. This sequence uses TRBV7-3 and TRBJ1-1, with the D gene uncertain. The sequence came from a woman aged 25 to 39 who had recovered from COVID-19. The specimen was PBMCs or T cells enriched from blood (not recorded which). The CDR3 protein is CASSQEVNTEAFF. The DNA sequence reads TGTGCCAGCAGCCAGGAAGTGAACACTGAAGCTTTCTTT.